Each of the 23 T cell receptor beta chains below was sequenced from the same sample in a study of CD8 T cells in ankylosing spondylitis. No antigen has been identified for these receptors. TCRdb re-analysed the 5' RACE reads in MiXCR, keeping a single row per CDR3 protein. The sample records 670,000 or so distinct CDR3 sequences, around 20% being singletons. Overall study findings and caveats: Roughly eight highly homologous variants made up a TCR beta motif that seemed to typify ankylosing spondylitis blood.

The sample was blood, either unsorted or a sorted T cell fraction (not recorded which). These receptors all stem from a male donor with ankylosing spondylitis.

The chain combines TRBV10-3 with TRBJ2-5; TRBD2 might be the D (5 bases). V was cut by 4 bases and J by 4 bases, with 13 bases left in between. Germline V lookup: CDR1 ENHRY, CDR2 SYGVKD. The CDR3 length is 14 residues. The CDR3: CAISASSGRETQYF. The CDR3 nucleotides read TGTGCCATCAGTGCTAGCTCTGGGAGAGAGACCCAGTACTTC.

This clonotype showed up many times. This sequence joins TRBV28 and TRBJ2-1; TRBD2 aligns across 7 bases. The V segment lost 3 bases and the J segment 7 bases; nucleotides outside the gene matches: 12. This CDR3 contains 16 residues. The germline V gene has CDR1 MDHEN and CDR2 SYDVKM. The CDR3 DNA reads as TGTGCCAGCAGTTTGTGGCGAGCGGGATTGGATAATGAGCAGTTCTTC. It is translated as CASSLWRAGLDNEQFF.

This clonotype was seen ten or more times. V and J are TRBV12-3 or TRBV12-4 and TRBJ1-4, with D tentatively TRBD1 (5 bases). V was clipped by 6 bases and J by 7 bases, with 21 bases between them. The CDR3 is 16 amino acids. The chain's CDR3 is CASSPRVGRGGEKLFF. CDR3 DNA: TGTGCCAGCAGCCCTAGGGTGGGGCGCGGCGGTGAAAAACTGTTTTTT.

The chain couples TRBV20-1 to TRBJ1-1; no reliable D call. CDR1 DFQATT and CDR2 SNEGSKA come from the germline V gene (reference sequence). This CDR3 spans 12 amino acids. Trimming left V 4 bases short and J 1 base short, with 7 bases between. CDR3 protein: CSATPENTEAFF. The CDR3 DNA is TGCAGTGCTACCCCCGAGAACACTGAAGCTTTCTTT.

The rearrangement uses TRBV7-6 and TRBJ1-1; 8 bases line up with TRBD1. V trimming: 3 bases; J trimming: 0 bases; junction bases outside the gene matches: 9. Per the germline V gene, CDR1 is SGHVS and CDR2 is FNYEAQ. This CDR3 contains 17 residues. CDR3 in DNA: TGTGCCAGCAGCTTGATGACAGGGGATAACATGAACACTGAAGCTTTCTTT. Residues: CASSLMTGDNMNTEAFF.

This clonotype occurred a few times. The chain links TRBV20-1 to TRBJ1-3, with a possible D match to TRBD1 (5 bases). The CDR3 totals 16 residues. V was trimmed by 3 bases and J by 0 bases, leaving 15 bases between them. Germline CDR1 reads DFQATT; CDR2 reads SNEGSKA (reference sequence). The CDR3 region is CSASRGRTLSGNTIYF. In nucleotides, the CDR3 is TGCAGTGCTAGTCGGGGGAGGACCCTCTCTGGAAACACCATATATTTT.

This rearrangement joins TRBV28 to TRBJ2-5; TRBD1 might be the D (5 bases). The CDR3 extends over 15 amino acids. The germline V and J ends were trimmed by 3 bases and 1 base, with 12 bases remaining between them. Looked up from germline, CDR1 is MDHEN and CDR2 is SYDVKM. The DNA of the CDR3 is TGTGCCAGCAGTTTTGGGGCCTCCTTCCAAGAGACCCAGTACTTC. Protein product: CASSFGASFQETQYF.

This clonotype showed up just a few times. The V and J genes are TRBV12-3 or TRBV12-4 and TRBJ2-1; TRBD2 aligns across 9 bases. The CDR3 length is 13 residues. V gave up 5 bases and J gave up 8 bases; unmatched junction bases: 4. CDR3 amino acids: CASSVGTSHEQFF. CDR3 sequence (DNA): TGTGCCAGCAGTGTCGGGACTAGCCATGAGCAGTTCTTC.

Only a few counts were recorded for this clonotype. The V call is TRBV20-1, the J call TRBJ2-7, with TRBD1 matching 9 bases. Germline values: CDR1 DFQATT, CDR2 SNEGSKA (reference sequence). The CDR3 runs 13 residues. V shed 4 bases and J 2 bases; nucleotides not matched to a gene: 3. In nucleotides, the CDR3 is TGCAGTGCTAAGGACAGGGGCCCCTACGAGCAGTACTTC. This translates into CSAKDRGPYEQYF.

The chain is built from TRBV12-3 or TRBV12-4 and TRBJ2-2; D might be TRBD1 (6 bases). V was shortened by 5 bases and J by 7 bases, with 17 bases between the two germline ends. The CDR3 is made up of 15 amino acids. The chain's CDR3 is CASSPSQGTIGELFF. CDR3 nucleotides: TGTGCCAGCAGTCCATCACAGGGTACGATCGGGGAGCTGTTTTTT.

This clonotype was picked up a small number of times. The chain links TRBV10-2 to TRBJ2-1, with 8 bases identical to TRBD2. The CDR3 runs to 19 residues. Unmatched junction bases numbered 16, after V lost 6 bases and J lost 0 bases. CDR1 and CDR2 from the germline V gene are WSHSY and SAAADI. The CDR3 here is CASSTFGGEVYPSYNEQFF. CDR3 nucleotides: TGCGCCAGCAGCACTTTCGGGGGGGAAGTCTATCCCTCCTACAATGAGCAGTTCTTC.

This clonotype was seen more than once but under ten times. The chain combines TRBV29-1 with TRBJ2-6; D is ambiguous. The germline gives CDR1 SQVTM, CDR2 ANQGSEA. The V end lost 8 bases, the J end lost 0 bases, and 8 bases lay between the germline ends. CDR3 length equals 13 residues. The CDR3 coding sequence is TGCAGCTTTTGGGCCTCTGGGGCCAACGTCCTGACTTTC. Translation: CSFWASGANVLTF.

This clonotype was seen a few times. The chain has TRBV20-1 and TRBJ2-7; 8 bases map to TRBD2. The J segment lost 2 bases and the V segment lost 3 bases, leaving 9 bases of the junction unmatched. The CDR3 spans 15 residues. Per germline, CDR1 DFQATT and CDR2 SNEGSKA (reference sequence). CDR3 sequence (DNA): TGCAGTGCTAGTACCATAGCGGGGTTAGCCTACGAGCAGTACTTC. It translates to CSASTIAGLAYEQYF.

To note about this clonotype: The junction does not match germline at one end; this may be a read error. V and J are TRBV12-3 or TRBV12-4 and TRBJ2-7; 7 bases align to TRBD2. The CDR3 is 16 amino acids. CDR3 sequence reads: CASSQLRGELSNEQYF. DNA for the CDR3: TGTGCCAGCAGTCAACTACGGGGGGAACTCTCCAACGAGCAGTACTTC.

This clonotype has only a few counts. This chain connects TRBV11-2 to TRBJ2-5; D unclear. The germline V gene has CDR1 SGHAT and CDR2 FQNNGV. Deletions cut 2 bases from V and 6 bases from J, with 25 bases between. The CDR3 has 18 amino acids. The CDR3 protein is CASSLNYPPGGVTQTQYF. The DNA of the CDR3 is TGTGCCAGCAGCTTAAATTACCCCCCCGGTGGCGTAACGCAGACCCAGTACTTC.

In this sample, this clonotype turned up a few times. The chain couples TRBV30 to TRBJ2-1; D gene uncertain. CDR1 is GTSNPN and CDR2 is SVGIG in the germline V gene (reference sequence). The CDR3 runs 14 residues. The ends were cut back, 2 bases at V and 9 bases at J, with 17 bases in the middle. The CDR3 DNA reads TGTGCCTGGAGTAAGGCGTCGCTCGGGTCTGAGCAGTTCTTC. It yields the protein CAWSKASLGSEQFF.

Only a few counts were recorded for this clonotype. The V and J genes are TRBV6-5 and TRBJ2-7; the match to TRBD1 covers 8 bases. Germline CDR1 and CDR2: MNHEY and SVGAGI. The CDR3 extends over 17 amino acids. With V trimmed by 4 bases and J by 0 bases, 11 bases remained unmatched. The CDR3 loop reads CASSSNPGQESSYEQYF. CDR3 coding DNA: TGTGCCAGCAGTTCCAATCCGGGACAGGAGAGCTCCTACGAGCAGTACTTC.

The chain couples TRBV20-1 to TRBJ2-3; TRBD2 aligns across 7 bases. Trimming took 3 bases from V and 5 from J; bases not matched to a gene: 5. Per the germline V gene, CDR1 is DFQATT and CDR2 is SNEGSKA (reference sequence). This CDR3 is 13 amino acids long. The CDR3 coding sequence is TGCAGTGCTAGGGGGGGGAGCGGAGATACGCAGTATTTT. Encoded protein: CSARGGSGDTQYF.

CDR3 sequence: CASSESGLVVNQPQHF. CDR3 DNA sequence: TGCGCCAGCAGTGAGTCGGGGTTGGTGGTCAATCAGCCCCAGCATTTT. The V gene is TRBV10-2, the J gene TRBJ1-5; D gene ambiguous. The V end lost 0 bases, the J end lost 3 bases, and 12 bases lay between the germline ends. The germline CDR1 and CDR2 sequences are WSHSY and SAAADI. The CDR3 has 16 residues.

This clonotype turned up a few times. J is TRBJ1-4 and V is TRBV20-1; the D is unclear. The CDR3 covers 14 residues. The germline gives CDR1 DFQATT, CDR2 SNEGSKA (reference sequence). Trimming cost V 6 bases and J 5 bases, with 16 bases left between them. The CDR3 DNA reads as TGCAGTGCGGCACACCTACGAGGGAATGAAAAACTGTTTTTT. As protein: CSAAHLRGNEKLFF.

The V call is TRBV29-1, the J call TRBJ2-7; 7 nucleotides agree with TRBD1. V shed 4 bases and J 7 bases; nucleotides not matched to a gene: 10. This CDR3 contains 13 residues. Germline CDR1 SQVTM, CDR2 ANQGSEA. The CDR3 nucleotides are TGCAGCGTTGTCTACAGGGGCCTTAGTGAGCAGTACTTC. Translating gives CSVVYRGLSEQYF.

The rearrangement joins TRBV5-1 to TRBJ1-1; the D is unclear. V was pared by 4 bases and J by 2 bases, with 18 bases between. CDR3 length: 16 amino acids. From germline, CDR1 is SGHRS and CDR2 YFSETQ. The CDR3 here is CASSPGPRSPNTEAFF. In DNA, the CDR3 is TGCGCCAGCAGCCCCGGCCCGCGGAGTCCCAACACTGAAGCTTTCTTT.

V gene TRBV3-1 combines with J gene TRBJ2-1; unclear D gene. The germline V gene encodes CDR1 LGHDT and CDR2 YNNKEL (reference sequence). Trimming stripped 1 base from V and 4 bases from J, with 14 bases between. The CDR3 runs 16 residues. The CDR3 sequence: CASSQAPPRPYNEQFF. The CDR3 region has the DNA TGTGCCAGCAGCCAAGCGCCTCCTAGGCCTTACAATGAGCAGTTCTTC.